The next 29 T cell receptor beta chains were all read from a single sample in a study of cytomegalovirus exposure and HLA in healthy donors. PCR involved 60 Vbeta and 13 Jbeta primers. The protocol was immunoSEQ multiplex PCR, while the TCRdb copy is restricted to in-frame clones and leaves out a portion. The sample lists 150,000 to 200,000 clones; around 79% were seen once. Sequences were obtained from PBMCs. The receptors here all came from a man aged 45-65 years in good health and CMV-seropositive.

The chain uses TRBV10-1 and TRBJ1-5, with D hard to call. Germline CDR1 is WNHNN and CDR2 is SYGVQD (reference sequence). The CDR3 loop spans 12 amino acids. V lost 2 bases to trimming and J lost 7 bases, with 6 bases between them. CDR3 loop: CASSEGGQPQHF. In DNA form, the CDR3 reads TGCGCCAGCAGTGAGGGAGGGCAGCCCCAGCATTTT.

This rearrangement joins TRBV18 to TRBJ1-2; D call uncertain. Trimming shortened V by 2 bases and J by 4 bases, and 5 bases separated the two germline ends. The CDR3 is 12 amino acids. Germline CDR1 is KGHSH and CDR2 is LQKENI. CDR3 in amino acids: CASSPVGYGYTF. CDR3 coding DNA: TGTGCCAGCTCACCAGTCGGCTATGGCTACACCTTC. Based on the CDR3 plus reference TRBV18 and TRBJ1-2, the full variable domain is NAGVMQNPRHLVRRRGQEARLRCSPMKGHSHVYWYRQLPEEGLKFMVYLQKENIIDESGMPKERFSAEFPKEGPSILRIQQVVRGDSAAYFCASSPVGYGYTFGSGTRLTVV.

The chain carries TRBV25-1 and TRBJ1-3; D perhaps matches TRBD1 (6 bases). The CDR3 loop spans 14 amino acids. Trimming took 5 bases from V and 0 from J, leaving 8 bases between them. Germline assignment: CDR1 MGHDK and CDR2 SYGVNS. The CDR3 nucleotides are TGTGCCAGCAGTATAGGGGGCTCTGGAAACACCATATATTTT. Translating gives CASSIGGSGNTIYF.

The chain combines TRBV2 with TRBJ1-3; TRBD1 might be the D (6 bases). Trimming pared 5 bases from V and 0 bases from J, leaving 11 bases between. The CDR3 runs 15 residues. CDR1 and CDR2 (germline): SNHLY, FYNNEI. CDR3 region: CASSTGHGSGNTIYF. The CDR3 bases are TGTGCCAGCAGTACGGGACACGGCTCTGGAAACACCATATATTTT.

The rearrangement links TRBV9 to TRBJ1-2; 11 nucleotides align to TRBD1. The V and J ends lost 0 bases and 7 bases, in that order; junction bases with no gene match: 8. Per the germline V gene, CDR1 is SGDLS and CDR2 is YYNGEE. The CDR3 spans 16 residues. CDR3 loop: CASSVGLWGQGGGYTF. In DNA, the CDR3 is TGTGCCAGCAGCGTAGGCTTATGGGGACAGGGGGGTGGCTACACCTTC.

The J gene is TRBJ1-5, the V gene TRBV30, with 9 bases matching TRBD1. CDR1 and CDR2 from the germline V gene are GTSNPN and SVGIG (reference sequence). Trimming at V came to 0 bases and at J to 6 bases, leaving 3 bases not matched to a gene. CDR3 length equals 14 residues. The CDR3 sequence: CAWSVGTGFQPQHF. Written as DNA, the CDR3 is TGTGCCTGGAGTGTTGGGACAGGGTTTCAGCCCCAGCATTTT.

The J gene is TRBJ1-5, the V gene TRBV19; the D is unclear. Germline V gives CDR1 LNHDA, CDR2 SQIVND (reference sequence). Trimming left V 3 bases short and J 7 bases short, with 10 bases between. There are 13 residues in the CDR3. The CDR3 here is CASSMISGQPQHF. CDR3 nucleotide sequence: TGTGCCAGTAGTATGATCAGTGGCCAGCCCCAGCATTTT. The entire variable domain, with the rest obtained from reference TRBV19 and TRBJ1-5, is as follows: DGGITQSPKYLFRKEGQNVTLSCEQNLNHDAMYWYRQDPGQGLRLIYYSQIVNDFQKGDIAEGYSVSREKKESFPLTVTSAQKNPTAFYLCASSMISGQPQHFGDGTRLSIL.

This chain links TRBV28 with TRBJ1-6; TRBD1 might be the D (5 bases). CDR1 and CDR2 (germline): MDHEN, SYDVKM. The CDR3 has 14 residues. Trimming took off 5 bases at V and 5 bases at J, with 10 bases between the two ends. The CDR3 is CASSPRDHNSPLHF. CDR3 DNA: TGTGCCAGCAGTCCGCGGGACCATAATTCACCCCTCCACTTT. The full variable domain, in which reference TRBV28 and TRBJ1-6 provide the parts outside the CDR3, is DVKVTQSSRYLVKRTGEKVFLECVQDMDHENMFWYRQDPGLGLRLIYFSYDVKMKEKGDIPEGYSVSREKKERFSLILESASTNQTSMYLCASSPRDHNSPLHFGNGTRLTVT.

V gene TRBV7-6 combines with J gene TRBJ2-3; 7 bases map to TRBD2. The CDR3 totals 16 residues. Germline lookup yields CDR1 SGHVS and CDR2 FNYEAQ. After removal of 5 bases from V and 1 base from J, the junction contained 9 bases not matched to a gene. This chain's CDR3 is CASSPVSGRGTDTQYF. The DNA of the CDR3 is TGTGCCAGCAGCCCCGTCTCAGGGAGGGGCACAGATACGCAGTATTTT.

The gene calls are TRBV5-1 and TRBJ1-1; possibly TRBD1 for D (5 bases). Per the germline V gene, CDR1 is SGHRS and CDR2 is YFSETQ. The CDR3 is made up of 13 amino acids. Trimming left V 0 bases short and J 7 bases short, with 10 bases between. CDR3 in amino acids: CASSLVTESEAFF. For the CDR3, the DNA is TGCGCCAGCAGCTTGGTGACAGAAAGTGAAGCTTTCTTT. The full variable domain, in which reference TRBV5-1 and TRBJ1-1 provide the parts outside the CDR3, is KAGVTQTPRYLIKTRGQQVTLSCSPISGHRSVSWYQQTPGQGLQFLFEYFSETQRNKGNFPGRFSGRQFSNSRSEMNVSTLELGDSALYLCASSLVTESEAFFGQGTRLTVV.

The chain has TRBV6-5 and TRBJ2-7; 8 bases fit TRBD1. The CDR3 sequence is 14 residues long. After removal of 5 bases from V and 7 bases from J, the junction contained 10 bases not matched to a gene. Germline-derived CDR1 and CDR2 are MNHEY and SVGAGI. CDR3: CASSARRGRGEQYF. The CDR3 nucleotides are TGTGCCAGCAGTGCCCGCAGGGGGCGCGGGGAGCAGTACTTC.

The chain employs TRBV11-3 and TRBJ2-2, with 12 bases lining up with TRBD2. V lost 5 bases and J lost 7; bases outside the gene matches: 8. Germline assignment: CDR1 SGHNT and CDR2 YENEEA. The CDR3 extends over 16 amino acids. In DNA form, the CDR3 reads TGTGCCAGCAGCCAAAAGACTAGCGGGGGCGGCGGGGAGCTGTTTTTT. It specifies CASSQKTSGGGGELFF.

The J gene is TRBJ1-2, the V gene TRBV6-1, with 10 bases aligning to TRBD1. CDR3 size: 14 residues. The germline gives CDR1 MNHNS, CDR2 SASEGT. The V segment lost 7 bases and the J segment 7 bases; nucleotides outside the gene matches: 9. Here the CDR3 reads CASIGGQGPGGYTF. CDR3 bases: TGTGCCAGCATTGGGGGACAGGGGCCCGGTGGCTACACCTTC.

The chain has TRBV9 and TRBJ1-1; D perhaps matches TRBD1 (6 bases). Per the germline V gene, CDR1 is SGDLS and CDR2 is YYNGEE. Trimming left V 0 bases short and J 10 bases short, with 13 bases between. This CDR3 has 13 amino acids. CDR3 sequence (DNA): TGTGCCAGCAGCGTAGGTATGGGGGCGGGAGCTTTCTTT. As protein: CASSVGMGAGAFF.

The rearrangement uses TRBV6-1 and TRBJ1-2, with 7 bases fitting TRBD1. Germline V CDR1 and CDR2: MNHNS, SASEGT. The length of the CDR3 is 14 residues. The J segment lost 6 bases and the V segment lost 5 bases, leaving 9 bases of the junction unmatched. The CDR3 nucleotides read TGTGCCAGCAGTTCCGCGGACAGGCTGCATGGCTACACCTTC. Translating gives CASSSADRLHGYTF.

This chain uses TRBV7-2 with TRBJ2-5; TRBD2 is a possible D gene (5 bases). CDR1 and CDR2 (germline): SGHTA, FQGNSA. Trimming removed 6 bases at V and 4 bases at J, with 15 bases between. The CDR3 loop spans 14 amino acids. CDR3 DNA: TGTGCCAGCAGAGGTACTAGGAAAGGAGAGACCCAGTACTTC. Encoded protein: CASRGTRKGETQYF.

This clone was seen only once. The chain recombines TRBV5-1 with TRBJ2-5, with TRBD2 identical over 9 bases. Germline CDR1 SGHRS, CDR2 YFSETQ. After removal of 0 bases from V and 3 bases from J, the junction contained 6 bases not matched to a gene. The CDR3 sequence is 16 residues long. This chain's CDR3 is CASSLGGGGAKETQYF. CDR3 sequence (DNA): TGCGCCAGCAGCTTGGGAGGCGGGGGGGCCAAAGAGACCCAGTACTTC.

The V gene is TRBV15, the J gene TRBJ1-1, with 7 bases fitting TRBD1. The CDR3 runs to 14 residues. CDR1 is LNHNV and CDR2 is YYDKDF in the germline V gene (reference sequence). V gave up 4 bases and J gave up 4 bases; unmatched junction bases: 6. This CDR3 reads CATSILQGITEAFF. The CDR3 DNA reads as TGTGCCACCAGCATTCTACAGGGGATCACTGAAGCTTTCTTT.

The chain links TRBV5-6 to TRBJ2-2; 12 nucleotides align to TRBD1. J was trimmed by 5 bases and V by 3 bases; bases with no gene match: 2. Germline assignment: CDR1 SGHDT and CDR2 YYEEEE. The CDR3 consists of 15 residues. This CDR3 reads CASSWDRGRTGELFF. Here the CDR3 DNA reads TGTGCCAGCAGCTGGGACAGGGGGCGGACCGGGGAGCTGTTTTTT.

The gene calls are TRBV2 and TRBJ1-4, with 9 bases that match TRBD1. The CDR3 has 14 amino acids. J was trimmed by 11 bases and V by 4 bases; bases with no gene match: 8. Germline CDR1 reads SNHLY; CDR2 reads FYNNEI. The CDR3: CASSGDRGTGKLFF. CDR3 coding DNA: TGTGCCAGCAGTGGCGACAGGGGGACGGGGAAACTGTTTTTT.

Concerning this clone: Other DNA sequences of this sample code for an identical CDR3. The CDR3 protein is CASSQDSGTSGGASTDTQYF. CDR3 nucleotides: TGTGCCAGCAGCCAAGATAGCGGGACTAGCGGGGGGGCCAGCACAGATACGCAGTATTTT. V usage is TRBV4-2 and J usage is TRBJ2-3; TRBD2 agrees at 16 bases. The germline gives CDR1 LGHNA, CDR2 YNFKEQ. V shed 0 bases and J 0 bases; nucleotides not matched to a gene: 6. The CDR3 spans 20 residues.

This clone appeared a few times. The gene calls are TRBV4-2 and TRBJ2-5; TRBD2 matches at 7 bases. The J call may be in error: the DNA end matches TRBJ2-7 better. Germline loops: CDR1 LGHNA, CDR2 YNFKEQ. The CDR3 has 15 residues. The CDR3 here is CASSQEGGGVDEQYF. In DNA form, the CDR3 reads TGTGCCAGCAGCCAGGAGGGCGGGGGTGTCGACGAGCAGTACTTC.

J is TRBJ2-3 and V is TRBV10-2, with TRBD1 matching over 7 bases. J lost 3 bases, V lost 4 bases, and 7 bases had no gene match. Germline assignment: CDR1 WSHSY and CDR2 SAAADI. This CDR3 comprises 15 residues. CDR3 sequence (DNA): TGCGCCAGCAGTGTGATCTGGACAGGAACAGATACGCAGTATTTT. Encoded protein: CASSVIWTGTDTQYF.

The rearrangement links TRBV2 to TRBJ1-5; 10 bases agree with TRBD1. Trimming took 5 bases from V and 6 from J; bases not matched to a gene: 10. This CDR3 is built from 16 residues. Per the germline V gene, CDR1 is SNHLY and CDR2 is FYNNEI. CDR3 region: CASSPGQGRLRQPQHF. The DNA of the CDR3 is TGTGCCAGCAGTCCGGGACAGGGGCGTCTTCGTCAGCCCCAGCATTTT.

This clone was found a few times. J is TRBJ1-1 and V is TRBV9; D remains ambiguous. The CDR3 is made up of 13 amino acids. The germline V gene has CDR1 SGDLS and CDR2 YYNGEE. Trimming removed 2 bases at V and 0 bases at J, with 5 bases between. Here the CDR3 DNA reads TGTGCCAGCAGCGTGAGGTTGAACACTGAAGCTTTCTTT. The encoded protein is CASSVRLNTEAFF.

This clone was detected a few times. The gene calls are TRBV15 and TRBJ2-3; D is unresolved. This CDR3 is built from 13 residues. Germline V lookup: CDR1 LNHNV, CDR2 YYDKDF (reference sequence). Trimming took 1 base from V and 6 from J, leaving 8 bases between them. The CDR3 nucleotides read TGTGCCACCAGCAGAGCGGTCATGGATACGCAGTATTTT. This gives the protein CATSRAVMDTQYF.

This rearrangement joins TRBV28 to TRBJ2-7; 8 positions agree with TRBD1. Trimming removed 5 bases from V and 2 bases from J; junction bases left unmatched: 11. This CDR3 is built from 16 residues. CDR1 is MDHEN and CDR2 is SYDVKM in the germline V gene. This chain's CDR3 is CASSTNPGQEAYEQYF. CDR3 DNA: TGTGCCAGCAGTACCAACCCGGGACAGGAAGCCTACGAGCAGTACTTC.

V is TRBV2 and J is TRBJ2-3; 10 bases agree with TRBD2. Trimming removed 8 bases from V and 4 bases from J; junction bases left unmatched: 12. The CDR3 totals 16 residues. CDR1 SNHLY and CDR2 FYNNEI come from the germline V gene. CDR3 amino acids: CASSLLAGMSADTQYF. As DNA, the CDR3 is TGTGCCAGCTCCTTACTAGCGGGGATGTCGGCAGATACGCAGTATTTT.

The chain employs TRBV4-2 and TRBJ1-2; a possible D gene is TRBD1 (6 bases). The CDR3 is made up of 15 amino acids. V dropped 0 bases and J dropped 6 bases, with 14 bases sitting between them. Per germline, CDR1 LGHNA and CDR2 YNFKEQ. CDR3 nucleotide sequence: TGTGCCAGCAGCCAAGATCGTACAGGGTGGCATGGCTACACCTTC. This encodes CASSQDRTGWHGYTF.